The present T cell receptor beta chain was sequenced within a study of T cell responses to AZD1222 COVID-19 vaccine. Study conclusions and caveats: An increase in Spike-specific TCR breadth and depth was observed after two AZD1222 doses. Among the donors, most were white British and more were female, and clonal diversity was possibly underestimated. Nearly half of spike-specific TCRs reportedly target unmutated variant regions.

Concerning this clone itself: As yet, its antigen is unknown.

Germline CDR1 is LNHDA and CDR2 is SQIVND (reference sequence). V was cut by 3 bases and J by 3 bases, with 11 bases left in between. The CDR3 is 15 amino acids. Profiling relied on immunoSEQ multiplex PCR, and the TCRdb table lists in-frame clones only, not all of them. The table shows approximately 130,000 clones, with roughly 88% occurring only once. The genes are TRBV19 and TRBJ1-4; no firm D call. The receptor comes from an adult who received the AZD1222 COVID-19 vaccine. The specimen was peripheral blood, collected 28 days after the second AZD1222 dose. CDR3 DNA: TGTGCCAGTAGTATCCGGCCCGGACCTAATGAAAAACTGTTTTTT. Translation: CASSIRPGPNEKLFF.